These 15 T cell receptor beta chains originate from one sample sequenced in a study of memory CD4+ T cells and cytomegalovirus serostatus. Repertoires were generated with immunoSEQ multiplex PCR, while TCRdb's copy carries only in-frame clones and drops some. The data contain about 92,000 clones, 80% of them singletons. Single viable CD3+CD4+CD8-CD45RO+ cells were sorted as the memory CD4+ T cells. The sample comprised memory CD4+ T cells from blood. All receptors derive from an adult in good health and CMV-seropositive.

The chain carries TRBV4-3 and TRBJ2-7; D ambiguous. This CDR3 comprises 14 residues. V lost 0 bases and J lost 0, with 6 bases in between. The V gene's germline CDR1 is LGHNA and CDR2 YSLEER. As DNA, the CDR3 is TGCGCCAGCAGCCAAGAGGGCTACTCCTACGAGCAGTACTTC. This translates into CASSQEGYSYEQYF.

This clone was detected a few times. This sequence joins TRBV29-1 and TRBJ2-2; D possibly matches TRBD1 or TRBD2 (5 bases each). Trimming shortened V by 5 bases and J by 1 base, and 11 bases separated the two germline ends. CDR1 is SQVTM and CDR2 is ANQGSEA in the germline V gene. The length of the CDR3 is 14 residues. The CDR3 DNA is TGCAGCGTTCAAGGGGCGGGGAACACCGGGGAGCTGTTTTTT. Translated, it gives CSVQGAGNTGELFF.

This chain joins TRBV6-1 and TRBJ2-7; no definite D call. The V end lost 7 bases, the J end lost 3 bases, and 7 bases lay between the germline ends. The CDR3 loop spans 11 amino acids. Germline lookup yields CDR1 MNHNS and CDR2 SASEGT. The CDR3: CASTLRYEQYF. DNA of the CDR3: TGTGCCAGCACACTCCGCTACGAGCAGTACTTC.

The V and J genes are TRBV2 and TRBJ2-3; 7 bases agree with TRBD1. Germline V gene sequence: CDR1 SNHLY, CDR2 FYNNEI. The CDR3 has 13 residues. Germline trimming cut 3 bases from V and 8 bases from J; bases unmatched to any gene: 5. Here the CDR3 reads CASSEGQRFTQYF. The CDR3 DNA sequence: TGTGCCAGCAGTGAGGGACAGCGCTTTACGCAGTATTTT.

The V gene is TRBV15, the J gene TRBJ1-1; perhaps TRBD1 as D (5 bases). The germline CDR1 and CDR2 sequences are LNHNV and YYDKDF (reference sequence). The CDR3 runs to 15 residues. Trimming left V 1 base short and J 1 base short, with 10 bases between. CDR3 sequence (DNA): TGTGCCACCAGCAGAGGGGGGGGATCGAACACTGAAGCTTTCTTT. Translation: CATSRGGGSNTEAFF.

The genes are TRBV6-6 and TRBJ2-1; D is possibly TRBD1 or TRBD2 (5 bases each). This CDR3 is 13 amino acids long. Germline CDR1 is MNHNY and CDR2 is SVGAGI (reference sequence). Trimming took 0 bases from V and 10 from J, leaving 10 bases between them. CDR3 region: CASSYSSGTEQFF. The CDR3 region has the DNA TGTGCCAGCAGTTACTCCTCCGGGACGGAGCAGTTCTTC.

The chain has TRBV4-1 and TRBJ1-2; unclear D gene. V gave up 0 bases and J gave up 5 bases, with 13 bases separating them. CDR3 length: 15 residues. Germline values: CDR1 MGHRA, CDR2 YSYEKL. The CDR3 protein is CASSQDIGRRYGYTF. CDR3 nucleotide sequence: TGCGCCAGCAGCCAAGATATCGGCAGGAGGTATGGCTACACCTTC.

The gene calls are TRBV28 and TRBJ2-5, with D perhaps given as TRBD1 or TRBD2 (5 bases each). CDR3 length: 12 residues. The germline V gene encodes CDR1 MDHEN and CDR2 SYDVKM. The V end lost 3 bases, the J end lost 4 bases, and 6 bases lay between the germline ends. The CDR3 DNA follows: TGTGCCAGCAGTTTGAGGGGAGAGACCCAGTACTTC. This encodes CASSLRGETQYF.

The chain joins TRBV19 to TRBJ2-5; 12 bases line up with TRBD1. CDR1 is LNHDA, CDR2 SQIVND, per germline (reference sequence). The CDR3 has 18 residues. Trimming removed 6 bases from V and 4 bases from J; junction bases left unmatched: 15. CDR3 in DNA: TGTGCCAGTAGCACTCCGGGACAGGGGGCGGTAAACCCAGAGACCCAGTACTTC. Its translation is CASSTPGQGAVNPETQYF.

The CDR3, as DNA: TGCGCCAGCTCGGCCAGGGGGCTGGGGCAGCCCCAGCATTTT. Translated: CASSARGLGQPQHF. J is TRBJ1-5 and V is TRBV10-1; 8 bases are a match to TRBD1. CDR1 is WNHNN, CDR2 SYGVQD, per germline (reference sequence). This CDR3 spans 14 amino acids. V was clipped by 8 bases and J by 7 bases; unmatched bases: 10.

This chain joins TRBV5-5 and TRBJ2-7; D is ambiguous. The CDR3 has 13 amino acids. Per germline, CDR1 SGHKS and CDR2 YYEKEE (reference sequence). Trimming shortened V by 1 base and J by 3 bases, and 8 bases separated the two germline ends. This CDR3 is CASSLNTYYEQYF. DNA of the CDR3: TGTGCCAGCAGCTTGAACACCTACTACGAGCAGTACTTC. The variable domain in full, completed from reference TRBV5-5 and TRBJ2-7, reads DAGVTQSPTHLIKTRGQQVTLRCSPISGHKSVSWYQQVLGQGPQFIFQYYEKEERGRGNFPDRFSARQFPNYSSELNVNALLLGDSALYLCASSLNTYYEQYFGPGTRLTVT.

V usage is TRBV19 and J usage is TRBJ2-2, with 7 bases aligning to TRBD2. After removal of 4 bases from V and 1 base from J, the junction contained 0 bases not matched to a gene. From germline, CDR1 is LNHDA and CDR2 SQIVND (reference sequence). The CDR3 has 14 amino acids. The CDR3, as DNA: TGTGCCAGTAGTAGCGGGAGGAACACCGGGGAGCTGTTTTTT. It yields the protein CASSSGRNTGELFF.

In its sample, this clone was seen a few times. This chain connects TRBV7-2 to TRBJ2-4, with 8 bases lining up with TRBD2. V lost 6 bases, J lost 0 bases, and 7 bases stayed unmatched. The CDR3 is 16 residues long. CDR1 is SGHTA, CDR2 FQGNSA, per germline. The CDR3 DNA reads TGTGCCAGCAGTATCTCTAGCGGGCTAGCCAAAAACATTCAGTACTTC. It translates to CASSISSGLAKNIQYF.

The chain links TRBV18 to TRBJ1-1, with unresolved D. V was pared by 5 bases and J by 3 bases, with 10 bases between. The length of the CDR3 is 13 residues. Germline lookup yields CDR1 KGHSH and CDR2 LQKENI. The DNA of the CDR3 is TGTGCCAGCTCAGTAACCAGAGACACTGAAGCTTTCTTT. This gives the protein CASSVTRDTEAFF.

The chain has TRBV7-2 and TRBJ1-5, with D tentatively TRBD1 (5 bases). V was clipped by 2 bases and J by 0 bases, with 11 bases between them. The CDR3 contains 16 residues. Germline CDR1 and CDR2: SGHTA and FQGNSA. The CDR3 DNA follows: TGTGCCAGCAGCTTATTAGGGGTTAATAGCAATCAGCCCCAGCATTTT. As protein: CASSLLGVNSNQPQHF. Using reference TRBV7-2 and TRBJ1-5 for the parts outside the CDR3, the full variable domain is GAGVSQSPSNKVTEKGKDVELRCDPISGHTALYWYRQSLGQGLEFLIYFQGNSAPDKSGLPSDRFSAERTGGSVSTLTIQRTQQEDSAVYLCASSLLGVNSNQPQHFGDGTRLSIL.